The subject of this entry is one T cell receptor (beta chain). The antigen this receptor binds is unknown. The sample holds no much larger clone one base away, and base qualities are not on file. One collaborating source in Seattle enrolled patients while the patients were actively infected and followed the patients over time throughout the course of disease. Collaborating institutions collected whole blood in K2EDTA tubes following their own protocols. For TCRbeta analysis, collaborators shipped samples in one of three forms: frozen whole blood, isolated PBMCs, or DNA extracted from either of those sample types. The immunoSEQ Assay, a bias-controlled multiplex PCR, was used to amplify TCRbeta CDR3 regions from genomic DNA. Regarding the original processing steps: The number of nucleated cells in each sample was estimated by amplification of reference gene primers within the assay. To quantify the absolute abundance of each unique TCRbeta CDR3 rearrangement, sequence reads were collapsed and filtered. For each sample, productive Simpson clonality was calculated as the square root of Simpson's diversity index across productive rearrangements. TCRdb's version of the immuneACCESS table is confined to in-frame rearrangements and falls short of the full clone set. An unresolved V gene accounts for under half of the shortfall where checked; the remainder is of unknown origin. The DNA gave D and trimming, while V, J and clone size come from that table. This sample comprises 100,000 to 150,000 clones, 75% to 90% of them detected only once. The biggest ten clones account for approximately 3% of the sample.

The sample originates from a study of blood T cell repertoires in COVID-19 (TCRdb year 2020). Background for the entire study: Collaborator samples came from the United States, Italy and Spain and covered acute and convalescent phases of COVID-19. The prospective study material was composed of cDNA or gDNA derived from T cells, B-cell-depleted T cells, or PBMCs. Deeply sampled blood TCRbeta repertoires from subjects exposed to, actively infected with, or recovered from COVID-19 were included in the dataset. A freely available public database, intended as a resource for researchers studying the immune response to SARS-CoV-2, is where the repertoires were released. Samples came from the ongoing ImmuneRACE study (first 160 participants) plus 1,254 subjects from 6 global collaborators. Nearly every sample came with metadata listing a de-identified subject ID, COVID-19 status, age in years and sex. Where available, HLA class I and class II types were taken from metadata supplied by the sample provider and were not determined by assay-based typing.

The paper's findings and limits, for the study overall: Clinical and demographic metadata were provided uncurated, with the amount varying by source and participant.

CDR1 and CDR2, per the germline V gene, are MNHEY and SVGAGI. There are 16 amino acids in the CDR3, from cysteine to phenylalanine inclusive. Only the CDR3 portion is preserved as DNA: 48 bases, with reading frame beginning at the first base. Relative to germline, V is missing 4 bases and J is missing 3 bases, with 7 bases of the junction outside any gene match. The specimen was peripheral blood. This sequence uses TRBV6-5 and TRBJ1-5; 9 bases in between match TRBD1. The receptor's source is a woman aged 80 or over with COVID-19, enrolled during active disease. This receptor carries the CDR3 CASSLGQGGSNQPQHF. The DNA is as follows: TGTGCCAGCAGTTTGGGACAGGGAGGATCCAATCAGCCCCAGCATTTT.